Below, 2 T cell receptor beta chains from the same sample are listed, as sequenced in a study of cytomegalovirus exposure and HLA in healthy donors. Vbeta (60) and Jbeta (13) primers were used in the PCR. Only in-frame clones appear in the TCRdb table, and some are missing; sequencing was by immunoSEQ multiplex PCR. The data contain around 150,000 clones, roughly four fifths of them seen just once; the ten biggest clones take up 4.1%. The sequencing sample was made of PBMCs. The receptors derive from a man aged 45-65 years in good health and CMV-seropositive.

This chain links TRBV27 with TRBJ2-2; D might be TRBD1 (5 bases). Germline V gene data show CDR1 as MNHEY and CDR2 as SMNVEV (reference sequence). The germline V and J ends were trimmed by 7 bases and 4 bases, with 10 bases remaining between them. The CDR3 has 13 amino acids. As DNA, the CDR3 is TGTGCCAGCACCAGGGTGGCCACCGGGGAGCTGTTTTTT. This encodes CASTRVATGELFF.

This clone was recorded once. The rearrangement uses TRBV28 and TRBJ2-1; TRBD2 matches at 13 bases. The V and J ends lost 1 base and 8 bases, in that order; junction bases with no gene match: 11. Germline assignment: CDR1 MDHEN and CDR2 SYDVKM. This CDR3 has 18 residues. CDR3 sequence: CASSLSPRTSGSGYEQFF. The CDR3, as DNA: TGTGCCAGCAGTTTATCCCCGAGGACTAGCGGGAGTGGCTATGAGCAGTTCTTC.